Listed here are 20 T cell receptor beta chains from one sample, sequenced in a study of regulatory T cells in long-lasting Graves disease. Time point in this sample: newly diagnosed GD, antithyroid drugs for less than 3 months. The TCR library was made from RNA that had been extracted from PBMCs in TRIzol. With iRepertoire HTBI primers and Arm-PCR of CDR3 regions, TCR beta libraries were built. Using its own MiXCR run on the multiplex PCR reads, TCRdb lists one record per CDR3 protein. The top ten hold 12% of the sample, which has fewer than 650,000 distinct CDR3 sequences, more than 15% seen once. This sample also belongs to another study, concerning T cells in Graves' hyperthyroidism and ophthalmopathy.

The source material was peripheral blood mononuclear cells (PBMCs), sampled at new diagnosis, from a patient treated with antithyroid drugs. The receptors shown here come from a man between 18 and 35 years old with Graves disease.

The rearrangement links TRBV5-6 to TRBJ2-7, with TRBD1 matching over 8 bases. Germline V gene data show CDR1 as SGHDT and CDR2 as YYEEEE. V lost 4 bases and J lost 0; bases outside the gene matches: 15. CDR3 length: 18 amino acids. The CDR3 bases are TGTGCCAGCAGCGGGACCGGGACAGGAGAACCTAGCTCCTACGAGCAGTACTTC. Encoded protein: CASSGTGTGEPSSYEQYF.

This chain joins TRBV5-4 and TRBJ1-4; no firm D call. CDR3 length equals 15 residues. Germline CDR1 and CDR2: SGHNT and YYREEE (reference sequence). Trimming took off 1 base at V and 4 bases at J, with 11 bases between the two ends. CDR3 protein: CASSLTSGFNEKLFF. The CDR3 nucleotides read TGTGCCAGCAGCTTGACGTCGGGTTTTAATGAAAAACTGTTTTTT.

There are many counts of this clonotype. The chain joins TRBV10-3 to TRBJ2-1, with 8 bases that match TRBD2. Germline CDR1 is ENHRY and CDR2 is SYGVKD. This CDR3 has 16 amino acids. The V and J ends lost 6 bases and 0 bases, in that order; junction bases with no gene match: 7. The CDR3 loop is CAISLERGSSYNEQFF. The CDR3 region has the DNA TGTGCCATCAGCCTGGAGCGGGGGAGCTCCTACAATGAGCAGTTCTTC.

The rearrangement joins TRBV4-1 to TRBJ1-5; 9 bases map to TRBD1. Trimming removed 3 bases from V and 7 bases from J; junction bases left unmatched: 7. The CDR3 consists of 15 residues. CDR1 is MGHRA and CDR2 is YSYEKL in the germline V gene. The CDR3: CASSQGTGLFQPQHF. The CDR3, as DNA: TGCGCCAGCAGCCAGGGGACAGGGCTATTCCAGCCCCAGCATTTT.

The chain has TRBV18 and TRBJ1-3; D is unresolved. CDR1 is KGHSH, CDR2 LQKENI, per germline. Trimming took 4 bases from V and 4 from J, leaving 14 bases between them. The CDR3 runs to 15 residues. CDR3 in amino acids: CASSLSLENGNTIYF. CDR3 bases: TGTGCCAGCTCACTGTCCCTCGAAAACGGAAACACCATATATTTT.

This clonotype appeared a few times. V and J are TRBV29-1 and TRBJ2-5; 9 bases are a match to TRBD1. The CDR3 runs 15 residues. CDR1 SQVTM and CDR2 ANQGSEA come from the germline V gene. With V trimmed by 5 bases and J by 0 bases, 7 bases remained unmatched. The CDR3 bases are TGCAGCGTTAGTTTGGGACAGGGCTACCAAGAGACCCAGTACTTC. Protein sequence: CSVSLGQGYQETQYF.

The chain employs TRBV7-6 and TRBJ1-6; D unresolved. This CDR3 is 14 amino acids long. Trimming left V 5 bases short and J 14 bases short, with 19 bases between. CDR1 is SGHVS and CDR2 is FNYEAQ in the germline V gene. DNA of the CDR3: TGTGCCAGCAGCCAAACGGCACGGGGATCTTCCCTCCACTTT. Translated: CASSQTARGSSLHF. The whole variable domain, remainder taken from reference TRBV7-6 and TRBJ1-6, is GAGVSQSPRYKVTKRGQDVALRCDPISGHVSLYWYRQALGQGPEFLTYFNYEAQQDKSGLPNDRFSAERPEGSISTLTIQRTEQRDSAMYRCASSQTARGSSLHFGNGTRLTVT.

CDR3 loop: CASSETSFGGELFF. The CDR3 nucleotides are TGTGCCAGCAGTGAGACTAGCTTCGGCGGGGAGCTGTTTTTT. This sequence joins TRBV25-1 and TRBJ2-2; 7 bases are shared with TRBD2. Trimming at V came to 3 bases and at J to 7 bases, leaving 5 bases not matched to a gene. CDR3 length: 14 residues. Germline loops: CDR1 MGHDK, CDR2 SYGVNS. Full variable domain (rest looked up from reference TRBV25-1 and TRBJ2-2): EADIYQTPRYLVIGTGKKITLECSQTMGHDKMYWYQQDPGMELHLIHYSYGVNSTEKGDLSSESTVSRIRTEHFPLTLESARPSHTSQYLCASSETSFGGELFFGEGSRLTVL.

Points on this clonotype: A read error likely explains this, since a far larger clone differs by one base. This chain's CDR3 is CASIDRGVDAQYF. In DNA, the CDR3 is TGTGCCAGCATTGACAGGGGGGTTGATGCGCAGTATTTT. This chain uses TRBV6-1 with TRBJ2-3, with TRBD1 matching 9 bases. J lost 10 bases, V lost 7 bases, and 9 bases had no gene match. The CDR3 has 13 residues. Germline lookup yields CDR1 MNHNS and CDR2 SASEGT.

Only a few counts were recorded for this clonotype. This chain joins TRBV6-1 and TRBJ1-4; 9 bases match TRBD1. The V and J ends lost 6 bases and 5 bases, in that order; junction bases with no gene match: 7. This CDR3 contains 15 residues. Per germline, CDR1 MNHNS and CDR2 SASEGT. The CDR3 DNA is TGTGCCAGCAGCCATCGGGGACAGGGAAATGAAAAACTGTTTTTT. Translation: CASSHRGQGNEKLFF.

The chain uses TRBV27 and TRBJ2-5, with D possibly being TRBD2 (7 bases). V was cut by 5 bases and J by 6 bases, with 19 bases left in between. From germline, CDR1 is MNHEY and CDR2 SMNVEV (reference sequence). The CDR3 is 15 residues long. Written as DNA, the CDR3 is TGTGCCAGCAGTACCCGAGGGGGGGTTGGGAAGACCCAGTACTTC. Its translation is CASSTRGGVGKTQYF.

In its sample, this clonotype was seen a few times. This sequence joins TRBV29-1 and TRBJ2-2; D possibly corresponds to TRBD1 (5 bases). The V end was cut by 7 bases, the J end by 0 bases, with 15 bases between. The CDR3 has 15 residues. Germline CDR1 and CDR2: SQVTM and ANQGSEA. This CDR3 is CSARRRESNTGELFF. The CDR3 region has the DNA TGCAGCGCCAGACGCAGGGAATCGAACACCGGGGAGCTGTTTTTT.

This clonotype has more than one count but fewer than ten. This rearrangement joins TRBV9 to TRBJ2-6; tentatively, D is TRBD1 (6 bases). The germline V gene encodes CDR1 SGDLS and CDR2 YYNGEE. V lost 3 bases and J lost 2, with 18 bases in between. The CDR3 is made up of 18 amino acids. The CDR3: CASSAPSGAHPGANVLTF. DNA for the CDR3: TGTGCCAGCAGCGCCCCCTCAGGGGCCCATCCTGGGGCCAACGTCCTGACTTTC.

The chain recombines TRBV27 with TRBJ2-3, with D hard to call. The CDR3 contains 14 residues. Trimming left V 1 base short and J 3 bases short, with 8 bases between. Per germline, CDR1 MNHEY and CDR2 SMNVEV (reference sequence). The CDR3, as DNA: TGTGCCAGCAGTTTATGGCAGGCGACAGATACGCAGTATTTT. Amino acid sequence: CASSLWQATDTQYF.

The sample holds a few counts of this clonotype. V is TRBV20-1 and J is TRBJ2-1, with D perhaps matching TRBD2 (6 bases). Trimming removed 4 bases from V and 3 bases from J, with 16 bases in between. The CDR3 contains 15 residues. The germline gives CDR1 DFQATT, CDR2 SNEGSKA (reference sequence). The DNA for the CDR3 is TGCAGTGCTAAGGGATCGGGACTCCGCTACAATGAGCAGTTCTTC. It is translated as CSAKGSGLRYNEQFF.

This clonotype came up a few times. The genes are TRBV30 and TRBJ2-1; perhaps D is TRBD1 or TRBD2 (5 bases each). The germline V gene has CDR1 GTSNPN and CDR2 SVGIG (reference sequence). The length of the CDR3 is 15 residues. V was pared by 1 base and J by 3 bases, with 13 bases between. The CDR3 DNA reads as TGTGCCTGGAGTGCTAGCAGAGGGGACTACAATGAGCAGTTCTTC. Translating it yields CAWSASRGDYNEQFF.

This clonotype was seen at least ten times. The J gene is TRBJ2-1, the V gene TRBV11-2; D gene ambiguous. The V and J ends lost 2 bases and 3 bases respectively, with 5 bases between them. CDR3 size: 13 residues. Germline CDR1 SGHAT, CDR2 FQNNGV. Here the CDR3 DNA reads TGTGCCAGCAGCTTAAGACTCTACAATGAGCAGTTCTTC. Encoded protein: CASSLRLYNEQFF.

This clonotype was found many times. The chain carries TRBV6-2 or TRBV6-3 and TRBJ2-1; 8 bases match TRBD2. From germline, CDR1 is MNHEY and CDR2 SVGEGT. There are 13 residues in the CDR3. With 4 bases clipped from V and 7 bases from J, the junction kept 3 bases outside the gene matches. The CDR3 region has the DNA TGTGCCAGCAGTTCATCGGGGGGGAATGAGCAGTTCTTC. The encoded protein is CASSSSGGNEQFF.

This clonotype has at least ten counts. The J gene is TRBJ2-1, the V gene TRBV27; D may be TRBD2 (5 bases). From germline, CDR1 is MNHEY and CDR2 SMNVEV (reference sequence). Trimming removed 3 bases from V and 8 bases from J, with 11 bases in between. The CDR3 has 13 residues. The CDR3 DNA sequence: TGTGCCAGCAGTTTGCTCCGCGGGTATGAGCAGTTCTTC. Translating it yields CASSLLRGYEQFF.

This clonotype has ten or more counts. The rearrangement joins TRBV7-9 to TRBJ2-3, with 8 bases matching TRBD1. The germline CDR1 and CDR2 sequences are SEHNR and FQNEAQ (reference sequence). The CDR3 totals 14 residues. The V and J ends lost 3 bases and 3 bases, in that order; junction bases with no gene match: 2. The CDR3 loop reads CASSFRQGTDTQYF. CDR3 sequence (DNA): TGTGCCAGCAGCTTCCGACAGGGGACAGATACGCAGTATTTT.